The rows below give T cell receptor beta chains drawn from one sample of a study of blood T cell repertoires in COVID-19. Produced via immunoSEQ multiplex PCR; TCRdb's table is partial and in-frame only. The sample includes some 350,000 clones, approximately 86% of them seen just once. Sequenced: peripheral blood. These receptors were obtained from a human donor in a cohort sampled during active COVID-19. Each CDR3 is given with its conserved first and last residue. The D gene is left open where the match is weak. Some rows have no size entry. The others give once, few or many, or a class for an expanded clone.

TRBV25-1,.,few,TRBJ2-7,TGTGCCAGCAGTGAAGACACAGGGATCTCCTACGAGCAGTACTTC,CASSEDTGISYEQYF
TRBV7-9,.,.,TRBJ2-1,TGTGCCAGCAGCCCGGGGGTTGGGGCGGTGGATGAGCAGTTCTTC,CASSPGVGAVDEQFF
TRBV6-6,.,.,TRBJ1-5,TGTGCCAGCAGTCGACAGGACTGGTATAGCAATCAGCCCCAGCATTTT,CASSRQDWYSNQPQHF
TRBV9,.,.,TRBJ2-2,TGTGCCAGCAGCGTAGCGGCGGGGAGGAACACCGGGGAGCTGTTTTTT,CASSVAAGRNTGELFF
TRBV7-3,.,.,TRBJ2-7,TGTGCCAGCAGTAAAGAGGGTAGAAGGTCCTACGAGCAGTACTTC,CASSKEGRRSYEQYF
TRBV5-4,.,few,TRBJ1-2,TGTGCCAGCAGCAAGGGAGATCTTGGCTACACCTTC,CASSKGDLGYTF
TRBV6-5,.,.,TRBJ1-1,TGTGCCAGCAGGACGACAGTGAACACTGAAGCTTTCTTT,CASRTTVNTEAFF
TRBV30,.,.,TRBJ1-6,TGTGCCTGGGACAGAGAGCACGGCAATTCACCCCTCCACTTT,CAWDREHGNSPLHF
TRBV5-1,.,.,TRBJ2-5,TGCGCCAGCAGCACGACAGGAATCCAAGAGACCCAGTACTTC,CASSTTGIQETQYF
TRBV5-4,.,.,TRBJ1-4,TGTGCCAGCAGCTTCCGTGACAGAGGACGGGAAAAACTGTTTTTT,CASSFRDRGREKLFF
TRBV3-1/TRBV3-2,TRBD2,.,TRBJ2-7,TGTGCCAGCAGCCAAGGGTGGAGCGGGGGGGCTTACGAGCAGTACTTC,CASSQGWSGGAYEQYF
TRBV4-1,.,.,TRBJ1-2,TGCGCCAGCGCGGAAGGGGGCTATGGCTACACCTTC,CASAEGGYGYTF
TRBV29-1,.,.,TRBJ2-1,TGCAGCGTTGAAGGAACGGGGAACAATGAGCAGTTCTTC,CSVEGTGNNEQFF
TRBV4-2,.,.,TRBJ2-3,TGTGCCAGCAGCCAAAGATGGGGGGGCCACGATACGCAGTATTTT,CASSQRWGGHDTQYF
TRBV30,.,once,TRBJ1-2,TGTGCCTGGAGTGTTCTCGGGTACTATGGCTACACCTTC,CAWSVLGYYGYTF
TRBV19,TRBD2,.,TRBJ2-1,TGTGCCAGTAGTACCTCAGCGGGAGAGGAGGAGCAGTTCTTC,CASSTSAGEEEQFF
TRBV9,.,.,TRBJ2-1,TGTGCCAGCAGCCTCCGGGACTCGCCATACAATGAGCAGTTCTTC,CASSLRDSPYNEQFF